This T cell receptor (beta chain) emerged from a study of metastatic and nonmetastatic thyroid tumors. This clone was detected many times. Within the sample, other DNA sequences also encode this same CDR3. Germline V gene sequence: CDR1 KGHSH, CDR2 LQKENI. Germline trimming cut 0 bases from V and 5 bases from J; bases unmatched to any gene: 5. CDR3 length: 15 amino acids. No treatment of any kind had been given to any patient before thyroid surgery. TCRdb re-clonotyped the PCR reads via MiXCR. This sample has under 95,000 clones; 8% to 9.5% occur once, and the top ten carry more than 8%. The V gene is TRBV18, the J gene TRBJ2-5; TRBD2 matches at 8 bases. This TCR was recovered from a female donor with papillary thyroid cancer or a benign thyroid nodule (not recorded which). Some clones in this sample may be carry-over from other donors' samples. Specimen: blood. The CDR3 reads CASSPPGTRAETQYF. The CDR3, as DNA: TGTGCCAGCTCACCACCGGGGACTAGGGCTGAGACCCAGTACTTC. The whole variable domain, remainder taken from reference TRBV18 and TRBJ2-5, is NAGVMQNPRHLVRRRGQEARLRCSPMKGHSHVYWYRQLPEEGLKFMVYLQKENIIDESGMPKERFSAEFPKEGPSILRIQQVVRGDSAAYFCASSPPGTRAETQYFGPGTRLLVL.